One sample yielded the 2 T cell receptor beta chains listed below, sequenced in a study of blood T cell repertoires in COVID-19. This table comes from immunoSEQ multiplex PCR, and its TCRdb copy is limited to in-frame clones, with some not included. The data show tens of thousands of clones, about 90% seen once. Sequenced sample: peripheral blood. The source of these receptors is a male donor with acute or convalescent COVID-19.

V usage is TRBV11-2 and J usage is TRBJ1-4; 7 bases fit TRBD1. CDR3 length: 18 amino acids. After removal of 6 bases from V and 5 bases from J, the junction contained 18 bases not matched to a gene. Germline V gene sequence: CDR1 SGHAT, CDR2 FQNNGV. CDR3 nucleotides: TGTGCCAGCAGACGAGGGGCAGGGGGACAGTGGCGGAATGAAAAACTGTTTTTT. Encoded protein: CASRRGAGGQWRNEKLFF. The full variable domain, its missing parts supplied by reference TRBV11-2 and TRBJ1-4, is EAGVAQSPRYKIIEKRQSVAFWCNPISGHATLYWYQQILGQGPKLLIQFQNNGVVDDSQLPKDRFSAERLKGVDSTLKIQPAKLEDSAVYLCASRRGAGGQWRNEKLFFGSGTQLSVL.

This clone occurred a few times. This chain links TRBV9 with TRBJ1-6; tentatively, D is TRBD1 (6 bases). The V end lost 4 bases, the J end lost 7 bases, and 15 bases lay between the germline ends. Germline CDR1 reads SGDLS; CDR2 reads YYNGEE. The CDR3 loop spans 15 amino acids. The CDR3 DNA reads TGTGCCAGCAGCCCACCCGGGACATTGAATTCACCCCTCCACTTT. It codes for CASSPPGTLNSPLHF.